This entry features one TCR beta chain sequence. It has no known antigen specificity. No per-base quality is available; no much larger clone lies one base away. The library was generated by 5' RACE. Sequencing instrument: Illumina HiSeq 2500. A second PCR of about 6 to 11 cycles was run with a J-beta primer mix and a sample-barcoded 5' primer. A template-switch 5' adaptor carrying 12 random nucleotides introduced a unique molecular identifier onto each TCR beta cDNA molecule. Each sample yielded at least 2.5 million CDR3-containing paired-end reads. First-strand cDNA synthesis was performed from all RNA using the Mint cDNA synthesis kit, with priming by a TRBC-specific oligonucleotide. Following uracil-DNA glycosylase treatment, all cDNA underwent a first 18-cycle PCR with the universal primers M1SS and BC2_uni_R. The paper's processing steps were these. For normalization, 1 million high-quality reads were randomly selected from each sample, with every read carrying a distinct molecular identifier. Instead of being binned into consensus sequences, reads with shared molecular identifiers were discarded. MiTCR, set to a Q25 quality threshold and the strictest error-elimination algorithm, was used for CDR3 identification, clonotype clustering and error correction. Lower-bound total TCR beta diversity was estimated with a nonparametric unseen species model using Euler transformation. The public sequencing data were trimmed at Q25 with fastp and processed into clonotypes with MiXCR by TCRdb, which kept only in-frame beta chains. Each record represents a unique CDR3 protein, reported with the most common genes and DNA among its rows. The V and J calls were not made by the authors but by TCRdb's processing. A total of roughly 2 million distinct CDR3 sequences appear in this sample, around 50% of them only once. The top ten clones comprise 2.1% of the sample.

The data were taken from a study of blood T cells in healthy people across ages (dated by TCRdb to the mid-2010s). Notes on the research overall: In model experiments, template switching captured roughly one uniquely barcoded TCR beta cDNA molecule for every two T cells. The study analyzed two additional independent replicas of 1 million unique cDNA reads from the same blood draw for two donors, one aged 18 to 30 and one aged 80 or older. To avoid experimental bias, donors of different ages were distributed randomly across sequencing lanes. The donors were split into four age groups: young (average roughly 15 years), middle-aged (more than 35), aged (62) and long-lived (about 82). Age-related changes in TCR beta repertoire diversity were measured in the study by deep sequencing normalized with unique cDNA molecular identifiers.

The donors were under 40 Caucasian individuals from Russia, aged 6 to 90 years, who were systemically healthy. Approximately 9.3 milliliters of peripheral blood were drawn from each donor into EDTA-treated Vacutainer tubes. Ficoll-Paque density-gradient centrifugation was used to isolate PBMCs, with at least 7 million per sample. Total RNA was extracted from PBMCs with Trizol reagent, with at least 6 micrograms obtained per sample. Naive CD45RAhigh/CD27high T cell percentages were measured by flow cytometry on a PBMC aliquot from every donor. The study at large found these results: Since profiling was done on bulk unsorted PBMCs, naive and antigen-experienced compartments could not be conclusively compared. Observed TCR beta diversity correlated strongly with the percentage of naive T cells measured by flow cytometry. Estimates of total diversity based on one million sequenced T cells were considered lower bounds and underestimates. Because donor CMV infection status was unknown, age-related changes in expanded clonotypes were potentially confounded. Observed TCR beta diversity per million T cells fell roughly linearly with age, and a significant reduction was already apparent by age around 36. The long-lived group showed more naive CD4+ T cells, fewer expanded clones and increased TCR diversity than the aged group, suggesting age selection.

This TCR came from a woman aged 40 to 50 in good health. Sequencing used blood.

The CDR3 reads as follows: CSARETGPYNSPLHF. The DNA is as follows: TGCAGTGCTAGAGAGACAGGCCCCTATAATTCACCCCTCCACTTT. Rearrangement joined TRBV20-1 to TRBJ1-6; a weak D assignment points to TRBD1 (6 bases agree). The CDR3 covers 15 residues, taking in both the cysteine and the phenylalanine. The only DNA kept is the CDR3, 45 bases in frame from the first base. CDR1 and CDR2 were assigned from the germline V gene (reference sequence) as DFQATT and SNEGSKA. Deletion took 0 bases off V and 2 bases off J, with a span of 8 bases between the germline ends.